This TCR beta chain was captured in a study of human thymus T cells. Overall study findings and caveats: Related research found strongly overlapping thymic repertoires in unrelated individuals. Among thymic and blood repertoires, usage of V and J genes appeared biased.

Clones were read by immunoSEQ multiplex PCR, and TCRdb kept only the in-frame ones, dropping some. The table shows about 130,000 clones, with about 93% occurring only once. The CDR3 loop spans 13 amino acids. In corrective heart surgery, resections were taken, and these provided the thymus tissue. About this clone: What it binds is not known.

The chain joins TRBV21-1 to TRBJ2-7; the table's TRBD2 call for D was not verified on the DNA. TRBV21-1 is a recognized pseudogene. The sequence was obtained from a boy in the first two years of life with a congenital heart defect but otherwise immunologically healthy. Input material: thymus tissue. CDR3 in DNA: TGTGCCAGCAGCCGAGTGACGGGCTACGAGCAGTACTTC. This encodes CASSRVTGYEQYF.